This record covers a single T cell receptor beta chain. These data originate in a study of shared clonotypes between healthy human individuals. CD45RA-negative memory and CD45RA+ naive subsets were split from the CD4+ cells. In the authors' methods: Filtering differed since immunoSEQ provided only junctions, with no quality scores. Measured with immunoSEQ multiplex PCR; TCRdb has only the in-frame clones, and not every one. For V, J and clone size, that table is used; D and trimming come from the DNA. This sample has 2,500,000 or so clones; 93% occur once, and the top ten carry about 0.39%. This receptor was identified in a man between 18 and 35 years old in good health. Some clones in this sample may be carry-over from other donors' samples. Source material: naive CD4+ T cells from PBMCs. Noted subset: CD45RA+ positively selected.

Here the CDR3 reads CASSSASGSPAKNIQYF. The CDR3 DNA sequence: TGTGCCAGCAGCTCGGCTAGCGGGAGCCCAGCCAAAAACATTCAGTACTTC. The V and J genes are TRBV5-4 and TRBJ2-4, with TRBD2 matching 10 bases. CDR1 and CDR2 from the germline V gene are SGHNT and YYREEE (reference sequence). Germline trimming cut 3 bases from V and 0 bases from J; bases unmatched to any gene: 6. The CDR3 is 17 amino acids.